The 18 T cell receptor beta chains in this list originate from one sample, sequenced in a study of shared clonotypes between healthy human individuals. Cells designated naive CD8 were CD45RO-negative and were positively selected for CCR7, with terminally differentiated effector memory CD45RA+ cells excluded. The assay was immunoSEQ multiplex PCR, and TCRdb's table has in-frame clones only and misses some. The table lists about 590,000 clones, around 95% of them singletons. Sequenced sample: naive CD8+ T cells sorted from blood. These receptors were taken from a woman aged 25 to 45 in good health.

The chain employs TRBV9 and TRBJ1-1; 8 bases agree with TRBD1. There are 13 residues in the CDR3. CDR1 and CDR2 (germline): SGDLS, YYNGEE. V dropped 6 bases and J dropped 5; count of bases not matched to a gene: 6. The CDR3 region has the DNA TGTGCCAGCACCACAGGGGGAAGTACTGAAGCTTTCTTT. Translation: CASTTGGSTEAFF.

This clone appeared once. The V call is TRBV29-1, the J call TRBJ2-5; D may be TRBD1 or TRBD2 (5 bases each). The J call may be in error: the DNA end matches TRBJ2-7 better. Per germline, CDR1 SQVTM and CDR2 ANQGSEA. The CDR3 extends over 13 amino acids. CDR3: CSVDGTSSYEQYF. CDR3 sequence (DNA): TGCAGCGTTGACGGGACGAGCTCCTACGAGCAGTACTTC.

This rearrangement joins TRBV5-4 to TRBJ1-1; D may be TRBD1 (5 bases). Trimming left V 2 bases short and J 3 bases short, with 14 bases between. CDR1 is SGHNT and CDR2 is YYREEE in the germline V gene (reference sequence). The CDR3 is made up of 15 amino acids. CDR3 sequence reads: CASSFGRGGDTEAFF. CDR3 bases: TGTGCCAGCAGCTTTGGAAGGGGTGGCGACACTGAAGCTTTCTTT.

J is TRBJ2-1 and V is TRBV18; no definite D call. Trimming removed 0 bases from V and 3 bases from J, with 3 bases in between. The CDR3 loop spans 13 amino acids. Looked up from germline, CDR1 is KGHSH and CDR2 is LQKENI. Here the CDR3 reads CASSPPGYNEQFF. The DNA of the CDR3 is TGTGCCAGCTCACCACCCGGCTACAATGAGCAGTTCTTC.

The chain is built from TRBV28 and TRBJ1-1, with a possible D match to TRBD1 (6 bases). This CDR3 is built from 12 residues. Trimming took 5 bases from V and 5 from J, leaving 9 bases between them. Germline V gene lookup returns CDR1 MDHEN and CDR2 SYDVKM. CDR3 loop: CASSRGSTEAFF. The DNA for the CDR3 is TGTGCCAGCAGTAGGGGGTCGACTGAAGCTTTCTTT.

The chain joins TRBV27 to TRBJ2-2; no clear D gene. CDR3 length: 12 residues. V was trimmed by 3 bases and J by 7 bases, leaving 6 bases between them. CDR1 and CDR2 from the germline V gene are MNHEY and SMNVEV (reference sequence). The CDR3 region has the DNA TGTGCCAGCAGTTTTCCGGGCGGGGAGCTGTTTTTT. Translating it yields CASSFPGGELFF.

The rearrangement uses TRBV7-6 and TRBJ1-5, with D unresolved. CDR1 SGHVS and CDR2 FNYEAQ come from the germline V gene. The CDR3 loop spans 14 amino acids. The V and J ends lost 0 bases and 3 bases respectively, with 6 bases between them. In DNA form, the CDR3 reads TGTGCCAGCAGCTTAGCCAGTTCCAATCAGCCCCAGCATTTT. This gives the protein CASSLASSNQPQHF.

V is TRBV19 and J is TRBJ2-1; 10 nucleotides agree with TRBD2. J was trimmed by 8 bases and V by 3 bases; bases with no gene match: 10. From germline, CDR1 is LNHDA and CDR2 SQIVND (reference sequence). The CDR3 contains 16 residues. Here the CDR3 reads CASSIWLAGVLDEQFF. The DNA of the CDR3 is TGTGCCAGTAGTATCTGGCTAGCGGGAGTGTTGGATGAGCAGTTCTTC.

This chain connects TRBV15 to TRBJ1-4; 8 bases line up with TRBD1. V was pared by 5 bases and J by 8 bases, with 7 bases of the junction left unmatched. Per the germline V gene, CDR1 is LNHNV and CDR2 is YYDKDF (reference sequence). This CDR3 comprises 14 residues. The CDR3 DNA reads as TGTGCCACCAGCGTGGACAGGGAAGGGGAAAAACTGTTTTTT. It yields the protein CATSVDREGEKLFF.

The J gene is TRBJ2-2, the V gene TRBV28, with D uncertain. Germline V gene sequence: CDR1 MDHEN, CDR2 SYDVKM. The CDR3 totals 12 residues. V was clipped by 2 bases and J by 11 bases, with 9 bases between them. For the CDR3, the DNA is TGTGCCAGCAGTTTAAGTATGGTAGAGCTGTTTTTT. Its protein is CASSLSMVELFF.

This clone was seen once. CDR3: CASSFPGTGIETQYF. The CDR3 coding sequence is TGTGCCAGCAGCTTTCCCGGGACAGGGATAGAGACCCAGTACTTC. The chain combines TRBV7-6 with TRBJ2-5; TRBD1 matches 9 bases. This CDR3 spans 15 amino acids. The germline gives CDR1 SGHVS, CDR2 FNYEAQ. V was clipped by 3 bases and J by 4 bases; unmatched bases: 6.

This sequence joins TRBV19 and TRBJ2-7; TRBD1 is a possible D gene (5 bases). Germline V lookup: CDR1 LNHDA, CDR2 SQIVND (reference sequence). The CDR3 sequence is 14 residues long. Trimming removed 8 bases at V and 2 bases at J, with 16 bases between. DNA for the CDR3: TGTGCCAGTGCCGACAGCGCCACAGCCTACGAGCAGTACTTC. Its protein is CASADSATAYEQYF.

This chain uses TRBV27 with TRBJ2-7; no clear D gene. V was shortened by 3 bases and J by 3 bases, with 9 bases between the two germline ends. This CDR3 has 13 amino acids. The V gene's germline CDR1 is MNHEY and CDR2 SMNVEV (reference sequence). This chain's CDR3 is CASSLGNFYEQYF. The DNA of the CDR3 is TGTGCCAGCAGTTTGGGAAATTTCTACGAGCAGTACTTC.

The chain links TRBV7-9 to TRBJ2-3; 12 nucleotides agree with TRBD2. Germline trimming cut 7 bases from V and 4 bases from J; bases unmatched to any gene: 6. CDR1 and CDR2 from the germline V gene are SEHNR and FQNEAQ (reference sequence). This CDR3 has 15 residues. The DNA for the CDR3 is TGTGCCAGCACCCTGACTAGCGGGAGTCCAGATACGCAGTATTTT. Translation gives CASTLTSGSPDTQYF.

This chain links TRBV6-1 with TRBJ2-7; D remains unclear. Germline CDR1 reads MNHNS; CDR2 reads SASEGT. Trimming took off 8 bases at V and 3 bases at J, with 20 bases between the two ends. CDR3 size: 15 residues. For the CDR3, the DNA is TGTGCCAGCGATACCGTCGCCCAGGTAGGCTACGAGCAGTACTTC. As protein: CASDTVAQVGYEQYF.

The gene calls are TRBV27 and TRBJ2-7; TRBD1 matches 7 bases. Germline CDR1 and CDR2: MNHEY and SMNVEV (reference sequence). This CDR3 is 13 amino acids long. The ends lost 6 bases at V and 2 bases at J; junction bases unmatched: 4. CDR3: CASSHRGPYEQYF. The CDR3 coding sequence is TGTGCCAGCAGCCACAGGGGCCCCTACGAGCAGTACTTC.

The gene calls are TRBV10-2 and TRBJ2-7; D might be TRBD1 (6 bases). The CDR3 extends over 15 amino acids. V was trimmed by 1 base and J by 2 bases, leaving 12 bases between them. The germline CDR1 and CDR2 sequences are WSHSY and SAAADI. The CDR3 loop is CASSELDRIPYEQYF. The CDR3 DNA sequence: TGCGCCAGCAGTGAGTTAGACAGGATCCCCTACGAGCAGTACTTC.

The chain uses TRBV28 and TRBJ1-1; D uncertain. The germline V and J ends were trimmed by 2 bases and 0 bases, with 10 bases remaining between them. From germline, CDR1 is MDHEN and CDR2 SYDVKM. This CDR3 contains 15 residues. CDR3 protein: CASSLLSGMNTEAFF. The CDR3, as DNA: TGTGCCAGCAGTTTACTCTCCGGAATGAACACTGAAGCTTTCTTT.